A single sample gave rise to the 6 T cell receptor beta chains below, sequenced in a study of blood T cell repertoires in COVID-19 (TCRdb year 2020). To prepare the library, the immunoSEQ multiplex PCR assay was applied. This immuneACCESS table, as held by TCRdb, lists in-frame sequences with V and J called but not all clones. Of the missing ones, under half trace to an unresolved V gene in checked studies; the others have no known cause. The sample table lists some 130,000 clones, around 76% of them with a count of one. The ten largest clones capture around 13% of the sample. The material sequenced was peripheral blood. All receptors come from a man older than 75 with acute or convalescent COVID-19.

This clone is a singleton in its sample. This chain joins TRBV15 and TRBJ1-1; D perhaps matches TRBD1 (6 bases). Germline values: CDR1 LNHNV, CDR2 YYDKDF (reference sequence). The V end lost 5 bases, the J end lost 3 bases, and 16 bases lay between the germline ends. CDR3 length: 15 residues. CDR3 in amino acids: CATSPGGRGDTEAFF. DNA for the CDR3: TGTGCCACCAGCCCAGGTGGCAGGGGCGACACTGAAGCTTTCTTT. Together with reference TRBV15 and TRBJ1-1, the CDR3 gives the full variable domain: DAMVIQNPRYQVTQFGKPVTLSCSQTLNHNVMYWYQQKSSQAPKLLFHYYDKDFNNEADTPDNFQSRRPNTSFCFLDIRSPGLGDTAMYLCATSPGGRGDTEAFFGQGTRLTVV.

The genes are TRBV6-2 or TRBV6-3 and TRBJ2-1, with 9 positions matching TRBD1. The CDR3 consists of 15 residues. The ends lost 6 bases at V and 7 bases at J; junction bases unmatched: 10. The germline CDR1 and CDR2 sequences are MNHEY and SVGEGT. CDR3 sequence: CASSPRTGDRNEQFF. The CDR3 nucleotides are TGTGCCAGCAGCCCCAGGACAGGGGACCGAAATGAGCAGTTCTTC.

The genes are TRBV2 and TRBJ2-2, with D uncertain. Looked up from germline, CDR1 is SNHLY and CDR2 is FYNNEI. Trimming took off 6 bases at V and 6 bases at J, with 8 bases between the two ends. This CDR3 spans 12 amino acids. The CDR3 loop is CASRIVPGELFF. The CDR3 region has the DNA TGTGCCAGCAGGATAGTCCCCGGGGAGCTGTTTTTT.

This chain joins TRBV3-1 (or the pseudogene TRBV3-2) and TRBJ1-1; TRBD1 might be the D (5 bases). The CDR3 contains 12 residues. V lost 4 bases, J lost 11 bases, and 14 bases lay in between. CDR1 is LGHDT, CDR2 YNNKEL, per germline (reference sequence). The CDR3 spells CASSLIPGPAFF. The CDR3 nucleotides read TGTGCCAGCAGCCTTATACCAGGGCCGGCTTTCTTT.

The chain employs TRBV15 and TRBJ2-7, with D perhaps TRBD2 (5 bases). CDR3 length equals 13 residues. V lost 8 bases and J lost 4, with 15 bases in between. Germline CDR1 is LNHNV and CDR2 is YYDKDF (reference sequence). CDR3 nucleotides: TGTGCCACCGCCGGGAACTTTGGTTACGAGCAGTACTTC. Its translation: CATAGNFGYEQYF.

Written as DNA, the CDR3 is TGTGCCAGCAGGCGAGGATTTGGGGCCAACGTCCTGACTTTC. The encoded protein is CASRRGFGANVLTF. This rearrangement joins TRBV6-5 to TRBJ2-6; D not resolved. Deletions cut 6 bases from V and 3 bases from J, with 9 bases between. The length of the CDR3 is 14 residues. CDR1 MNHEY and CDR2 SVGAGI come from the germline V gene.